This TCR beta chain was sequenced for a study of shared clonotypes between healthy human individuals. Sequencing used immunoSEQ multiplex PCR; TCRdb keeps in-frame clones, though not all of them. The sample includes around 1,000,000 clones, approximately 77% seen only once; the top ten take about 0.94%. The sample taken for sequencing was memory CD4+ T cells from PBMCs. The subset was: CD45RA-negative fraction. The clonotype comes from a man younger than 35 in good health. Some clones in this sample may be carry-over from other donors' samples.

The CDR3 spells CAWIKQNTGELFF. The CDR3 DNA sequence: TGTGCCTGGATCAAACAGAACACCGGGGAGCTGTTTTTT. The chain links TRBV30 to TRBJ2-2; no clear D. The CDR3 consists of 13 residues. Trimming removed 4 bases from V and 1 base from J, with 7 bases in between. CDR1 GTSNPN and CDR2 SVGIG come from the germline V gene (reference sequence). The full variable domain, its missing parts supplied by reference TRBV30 and TRBJ2-2, is SQTIHQWPATLVQPVGSPLSLECTVEGTSNPNLYWYRQAAGRGLQLLFYSVGIGQISSEVPQNLSASRPQDRQFILSSKKLLLSDSGFYLCAWIKQNTGELFFGEGSRLTVL.